This TCR beta chain was identified in a study of CD8+ T cells in alopecia areata. Study-level findings and limits: In lesional scalp, particularly from alopecia totalis/universalis, clonality was higher than in normal scalp.

Sequencing used cDNA as its template, made by extracting RNA and reverse transcribing it. Profiled with immunoSEQ multiplex PCR; TCRdb holds only in-frame clones, not every one. The sample lists some 58,000 clones, about 43% occurring once. The V end was cut by 2 bases, the J end by 0 bases, with 11 bases between. This CDR3 has 15 amino acids. The germline V gene has CDR1 LGHNA and CDR2 YSLEER. Of note for this clone: Its specificity is not known.

Treatment specified: oral pan-JAK inhibitor, 5-10 mg twice daily. J is TRBJ2-7 and V is TRBV4-3; weak D call: TRBD2 (6 bases). This TCR derives from a human donor with alopecia areata. The source material was CD8+ T cells sorted from blood, sampled at approximately week 39, from a patient treated with tofacitinib. CDR3 DNA: TGCGCCAGCAGCCAATCCTCGGGAGTCTCCTACGAGCAGTACTTC. Amino acids: CASSQSSGVSYEQYF.